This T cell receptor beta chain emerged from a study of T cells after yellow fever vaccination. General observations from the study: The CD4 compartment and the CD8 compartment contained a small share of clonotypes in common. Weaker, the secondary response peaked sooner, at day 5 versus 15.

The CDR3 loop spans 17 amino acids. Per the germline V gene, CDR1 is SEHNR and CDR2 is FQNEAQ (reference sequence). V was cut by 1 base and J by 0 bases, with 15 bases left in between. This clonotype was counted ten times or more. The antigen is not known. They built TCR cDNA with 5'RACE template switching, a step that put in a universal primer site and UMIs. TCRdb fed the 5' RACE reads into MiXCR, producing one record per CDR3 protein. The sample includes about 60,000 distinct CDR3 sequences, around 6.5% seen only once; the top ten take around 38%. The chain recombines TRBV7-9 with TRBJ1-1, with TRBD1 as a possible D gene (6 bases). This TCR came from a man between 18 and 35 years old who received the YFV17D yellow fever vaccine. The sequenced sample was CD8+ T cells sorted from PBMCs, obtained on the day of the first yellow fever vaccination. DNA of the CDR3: TGTGCCAGCAGCTTAGGGCTCCAGGGGACTATGAACACTGAAGCTTTCTTT. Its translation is CASSLGLQGTMNTEAFF.